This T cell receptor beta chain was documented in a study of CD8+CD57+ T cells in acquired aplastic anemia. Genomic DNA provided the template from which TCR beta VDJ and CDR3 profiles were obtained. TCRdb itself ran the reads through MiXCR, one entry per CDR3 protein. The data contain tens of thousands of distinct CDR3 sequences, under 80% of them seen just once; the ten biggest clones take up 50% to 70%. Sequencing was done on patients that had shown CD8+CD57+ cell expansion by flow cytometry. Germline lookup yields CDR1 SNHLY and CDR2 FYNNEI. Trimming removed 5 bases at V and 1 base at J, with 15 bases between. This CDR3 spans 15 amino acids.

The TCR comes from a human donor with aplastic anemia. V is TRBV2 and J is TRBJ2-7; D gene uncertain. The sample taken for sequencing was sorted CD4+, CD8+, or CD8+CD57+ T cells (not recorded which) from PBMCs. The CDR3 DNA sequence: TGTGCCAGCAGTCAACAGACGGTCTTATCCTACGAGCAGTACTTC. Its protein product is CASSQQTVLSYEQYF. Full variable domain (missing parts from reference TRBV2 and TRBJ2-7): EPEVTQTPSHQVTQMGQEVILRCVPISNHLYFYWYRQILGQKVEFLVSFYNNEISEKSEIFDDQFSVERPDGSNFTLKIRSTKLEDSAMYFCASSQQTVLSYEQYFGPGTRLTVT.